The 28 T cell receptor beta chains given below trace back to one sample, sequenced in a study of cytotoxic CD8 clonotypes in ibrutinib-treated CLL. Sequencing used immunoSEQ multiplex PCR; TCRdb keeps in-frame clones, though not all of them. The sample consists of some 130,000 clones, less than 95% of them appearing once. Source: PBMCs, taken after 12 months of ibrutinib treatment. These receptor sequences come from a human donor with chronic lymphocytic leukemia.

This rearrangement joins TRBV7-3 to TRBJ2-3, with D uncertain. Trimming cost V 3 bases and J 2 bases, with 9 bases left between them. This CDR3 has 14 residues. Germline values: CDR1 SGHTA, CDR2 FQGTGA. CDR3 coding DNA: TGTGCCAGCAGCTTTCTAAGTTCCACAGATACGCAGTATTTT. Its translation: CASSFLSSTDTQYF.

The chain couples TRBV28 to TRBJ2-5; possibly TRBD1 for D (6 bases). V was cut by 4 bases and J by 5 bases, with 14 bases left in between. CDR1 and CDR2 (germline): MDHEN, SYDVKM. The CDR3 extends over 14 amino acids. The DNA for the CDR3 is TGTGCCAGCAGTTCAGGGGACGCTTCGGAGACCCAGTACTTC. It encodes CASSSGDASETQYF. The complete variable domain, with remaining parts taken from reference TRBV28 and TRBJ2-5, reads DVKVTQSSRYLVKRTGEKVFLECVQDMDHENMFWYRQDPGLGLRLIYFSYDVKMKEKGDIPEGYSVSREKKERFSLILESASTNQTSMYLCASSSGDASETQYFGPGTRLLVL.

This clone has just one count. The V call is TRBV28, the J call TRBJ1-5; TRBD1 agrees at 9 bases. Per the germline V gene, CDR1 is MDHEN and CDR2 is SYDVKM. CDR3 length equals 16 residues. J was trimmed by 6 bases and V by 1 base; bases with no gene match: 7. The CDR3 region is CASSLSTTGGTQPQHF. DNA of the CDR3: TGTGCCAGCAGTTTATCCACCACAGGGGGCACTCAGCCCCAGCATTTT.

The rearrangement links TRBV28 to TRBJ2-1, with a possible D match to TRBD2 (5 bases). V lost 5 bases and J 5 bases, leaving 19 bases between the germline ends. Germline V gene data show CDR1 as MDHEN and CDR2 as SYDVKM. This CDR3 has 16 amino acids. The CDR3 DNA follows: TGTGCCAGCAGTCCGCTCGAGGCGAAGGGAGACAATGAGCAGTTCTTC. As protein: CASSPLEAKGDNEQFF. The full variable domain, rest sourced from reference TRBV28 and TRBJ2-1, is DVKVTQSSRYLVKRTGEKVFLECVQDMDHENMFWYRQDPGLGLRLIYFSYDVKMKEKGDIPEGYSVSREKKERFSLILESASTNQTSMYLCASSPLEAKGDNEQFFGPGTRLTVL.

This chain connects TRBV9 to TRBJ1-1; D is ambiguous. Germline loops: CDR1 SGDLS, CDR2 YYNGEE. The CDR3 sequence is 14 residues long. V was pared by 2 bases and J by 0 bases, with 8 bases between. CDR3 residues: CASSVGWMNTEAFF. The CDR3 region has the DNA TGTGCCAGCAGCGTTGGGTGGATGAACACTGAAGCTTTCTTT.

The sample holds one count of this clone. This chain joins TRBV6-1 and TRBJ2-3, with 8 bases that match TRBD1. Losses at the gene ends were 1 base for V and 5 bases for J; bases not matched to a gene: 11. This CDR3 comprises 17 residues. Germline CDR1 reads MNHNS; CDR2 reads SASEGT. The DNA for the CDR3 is TGTGCCAGCAGTGAAGAAGGGGACAGGCGCGACGGAGATACGCAGTATTTT. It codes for CASSEEGDRRDGDTQYF.

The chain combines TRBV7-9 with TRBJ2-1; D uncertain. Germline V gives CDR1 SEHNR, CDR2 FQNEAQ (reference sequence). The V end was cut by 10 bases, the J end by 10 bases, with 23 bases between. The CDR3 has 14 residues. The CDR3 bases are TGTGCCACCAAGCAAGGAATCCCCGTTTCCGAGCAGTTCTTC. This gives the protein CATKQGIPVSEQFF.

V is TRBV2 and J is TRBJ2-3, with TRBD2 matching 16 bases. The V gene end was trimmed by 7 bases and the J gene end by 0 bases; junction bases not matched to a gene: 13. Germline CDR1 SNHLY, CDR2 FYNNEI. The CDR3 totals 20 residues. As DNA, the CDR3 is TGTGCCAGCAACGGAGCTAAGGGACTAGCGGGAGGGACTAGCACAGATACGCAGTATTTT. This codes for CASNGAKGLAGGTSTDTQYF. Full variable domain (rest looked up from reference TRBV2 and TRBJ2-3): EPEVTQTPSHQVTQMGQEVILRCVPISNHLYFYWYRQILGQKVEFLVSFYNNEISEKSEIFDDQFSVERPDGSNFTLKIRSTKLEDSAMYFCASNGAKGLAGGTSTDTQYFGPGTRLTVL.

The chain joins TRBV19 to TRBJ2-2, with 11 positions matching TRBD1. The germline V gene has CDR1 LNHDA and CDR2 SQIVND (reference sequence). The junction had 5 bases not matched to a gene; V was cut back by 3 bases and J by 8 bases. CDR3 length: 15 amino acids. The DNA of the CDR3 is TGTGCCAGTAGTATTGGACAGGGGGCTGATGGGGAGCTGTTTTTT. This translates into CASSIGQGADGELFF.

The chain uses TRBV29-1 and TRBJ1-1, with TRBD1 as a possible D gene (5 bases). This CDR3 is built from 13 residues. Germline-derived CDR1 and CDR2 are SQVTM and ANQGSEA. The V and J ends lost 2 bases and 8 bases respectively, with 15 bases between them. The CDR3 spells CSVEFSGRLEAFF. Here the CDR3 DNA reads TGCAGCGTTGAATTTTCAGGGAGATTGGAAGCTTTCTTT.

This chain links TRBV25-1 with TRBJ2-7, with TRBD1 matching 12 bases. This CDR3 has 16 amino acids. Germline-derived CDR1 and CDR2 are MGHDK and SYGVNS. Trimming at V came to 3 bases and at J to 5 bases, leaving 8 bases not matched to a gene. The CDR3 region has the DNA TGTGCCAGCAGTGACCCCGGGACAGGGGGCATCGACGAGCAGTACTTC. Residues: CASSDPGTGGIDEQYF.

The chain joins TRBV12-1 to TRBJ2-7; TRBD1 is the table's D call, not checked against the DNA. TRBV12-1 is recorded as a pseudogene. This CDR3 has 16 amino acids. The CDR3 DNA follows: TGTGCCAGCAGCCCCGCCGGTGGCAGGCCGCGCTACGAGCAGTACTTC. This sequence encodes CASSPAGGRPRYEQYF.

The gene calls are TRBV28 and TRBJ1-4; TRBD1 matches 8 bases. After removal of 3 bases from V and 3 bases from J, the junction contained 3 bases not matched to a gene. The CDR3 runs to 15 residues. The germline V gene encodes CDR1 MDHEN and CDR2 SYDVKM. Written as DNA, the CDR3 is TGTGCCAGCAGTTTCCAGGGGGCGGCTAATGAAAAACTGTTTTTT. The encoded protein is CASSFQGAANEKLFF.

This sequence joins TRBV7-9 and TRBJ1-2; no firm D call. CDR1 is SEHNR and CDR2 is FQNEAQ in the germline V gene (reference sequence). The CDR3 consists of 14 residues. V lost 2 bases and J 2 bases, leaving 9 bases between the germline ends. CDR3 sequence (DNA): TGTGCCAGCAGCTTAACCGGCGGGAACTATGGCTACACCTTC. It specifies CASSLTGGNYGYTF.

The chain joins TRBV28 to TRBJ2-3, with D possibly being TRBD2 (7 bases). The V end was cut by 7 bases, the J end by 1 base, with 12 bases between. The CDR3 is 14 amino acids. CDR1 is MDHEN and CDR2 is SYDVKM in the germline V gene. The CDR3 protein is CASKGGGGTDTQYF. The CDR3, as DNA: TGTGCCAGCAAGGGGGGGGGAGGCACAGATACGCAGTATTTT.

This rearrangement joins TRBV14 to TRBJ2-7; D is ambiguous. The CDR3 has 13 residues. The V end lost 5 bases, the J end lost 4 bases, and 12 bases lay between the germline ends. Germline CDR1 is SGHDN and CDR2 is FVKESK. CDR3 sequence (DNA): TGTGCCAGCAGCGAAATAGTCCTTTACGAGCAGTACTTC. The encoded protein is CASSEIVLYEQYF.

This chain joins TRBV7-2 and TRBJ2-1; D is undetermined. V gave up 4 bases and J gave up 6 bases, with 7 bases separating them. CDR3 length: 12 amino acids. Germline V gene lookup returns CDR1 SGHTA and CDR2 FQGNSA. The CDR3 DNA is TGTGCCAGCAGCTCTACCCCCAATGAGCAGTTCTTC. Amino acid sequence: CASSSTPNEQFF.

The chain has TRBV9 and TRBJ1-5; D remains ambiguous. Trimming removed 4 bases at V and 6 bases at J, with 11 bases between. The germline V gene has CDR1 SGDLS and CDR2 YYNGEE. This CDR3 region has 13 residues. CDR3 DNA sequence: TGTGCCAGCAGCCCTAGACCTACTCAGCCCCAGCATTTT. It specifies CASSPRPTQPQHF.

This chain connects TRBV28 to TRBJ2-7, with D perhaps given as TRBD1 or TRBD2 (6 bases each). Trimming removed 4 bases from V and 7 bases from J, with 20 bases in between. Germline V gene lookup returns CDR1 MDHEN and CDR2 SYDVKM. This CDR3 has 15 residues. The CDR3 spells CASSSGAEATGEQYF. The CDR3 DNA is TGTGCCAGCAGTTCGGGGGCAGAAGCTACGGGAGAGCAGTACTTC.

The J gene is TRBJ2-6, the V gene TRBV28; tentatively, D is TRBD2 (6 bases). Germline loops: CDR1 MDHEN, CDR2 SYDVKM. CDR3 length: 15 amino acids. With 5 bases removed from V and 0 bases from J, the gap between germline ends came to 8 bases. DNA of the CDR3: TGTGCCAGCAGTCTCGGGGGCTCTGGGGCCAACGTCCTGACTTTC. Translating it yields CASSLGGSGANVLTF.

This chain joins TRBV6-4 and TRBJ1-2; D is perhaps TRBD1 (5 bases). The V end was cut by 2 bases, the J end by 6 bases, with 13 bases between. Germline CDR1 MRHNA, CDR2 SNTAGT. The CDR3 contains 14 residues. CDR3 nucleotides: TGTGCCAGCAGTGACGACAGAAATTCTGATGGCTACACCTTC. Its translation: CASSDDRNSDGYTF.

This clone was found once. The CDR3 DNA reads TGTGCCAGTTCCAATCGGGCGGGAGTCTACAATGAGCAGTTCTTC. Encoded protein: CASSNRAGVYNEQFF. The gene calls are TRBV7-2 and TRBJ2-1; 7 bases line up with TRBD2. V gave up 9 bases and J gave up 3 bases; unmatched junction bases: 11. From germline, CDR1 is SGHTA and CDR2 FQGNSA. The CDR3 is 15 amino acids. The entire variable domain, with the rest obtained from reference TRBV7-2 and TRBJ2-1, is as follows: GAGVSQSPSNKVTEKGKDVELRCDPISGHTALYWYRQSLGQGLEFLIYFQGNSAPDKSGLPSDRFSAERTGGSVSTLTIQRTQQEDSAVYLCASSNRAGVYNEQFFGPGTRLTVL.

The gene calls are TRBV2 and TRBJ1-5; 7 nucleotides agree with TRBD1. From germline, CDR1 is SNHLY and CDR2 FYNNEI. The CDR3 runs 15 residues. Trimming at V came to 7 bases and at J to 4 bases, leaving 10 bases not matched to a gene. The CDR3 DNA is TGTGCCAGCACCTCGGACAGGATGGGGAATCAGCCCCAGCATTTT. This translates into CASTSDRMGNQPQHF. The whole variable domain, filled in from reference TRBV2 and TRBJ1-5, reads EPEVTQTPSHQVTQMGQEVILRCVPISNHLYFYWYRQILGQKVEFLVSFYNNEISEKSEIFDDQFSVERPDGSNFTLKIRSTKLEDSAMYFCASTSDRMGNQPQHFGDGTRLSIL.

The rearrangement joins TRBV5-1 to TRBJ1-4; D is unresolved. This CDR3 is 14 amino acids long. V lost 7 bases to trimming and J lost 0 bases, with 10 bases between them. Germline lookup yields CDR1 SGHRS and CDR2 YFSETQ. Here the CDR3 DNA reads TGCGCCAGCCGACGGGTTACAACTAATGAAAAACTGTTTTTT. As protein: CASRRVTTNEKLFF.

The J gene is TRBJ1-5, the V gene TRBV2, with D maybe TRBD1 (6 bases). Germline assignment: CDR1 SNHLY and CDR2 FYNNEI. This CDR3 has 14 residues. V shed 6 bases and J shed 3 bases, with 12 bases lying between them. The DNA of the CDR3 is TGTGCCAGCAGAGAGACAGGATTCAATCAGCCCCAGCATTTT. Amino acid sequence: CASRETGFNQPQHF.

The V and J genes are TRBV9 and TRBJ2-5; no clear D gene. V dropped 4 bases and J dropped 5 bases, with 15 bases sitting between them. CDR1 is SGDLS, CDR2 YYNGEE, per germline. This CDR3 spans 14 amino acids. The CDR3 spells CASSPRPSRETQYF. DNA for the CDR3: TGTGCCAGCAGCCCGCGGCCCTCCAGGGAGACCCAGTACTTC.

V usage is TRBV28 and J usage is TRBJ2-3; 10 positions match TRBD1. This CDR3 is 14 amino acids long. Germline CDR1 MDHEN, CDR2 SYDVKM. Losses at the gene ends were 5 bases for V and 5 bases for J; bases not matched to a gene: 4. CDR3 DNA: TGTGCCAGCAGTGCGACAGGGGGCGTAGATACGCAGTATTTT. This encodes CASSATGGVDTQYF. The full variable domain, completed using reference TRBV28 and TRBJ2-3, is DVKVTQSSRYLVKRTGEKVFLECVQDMDHENMFWYRQDPGLGLRLIYFSYDVKMKEKGDIPEGYSVSREKKERFSLILESASTNQTSMYLCASSATGGVDTQYFGPGTRLTVL.

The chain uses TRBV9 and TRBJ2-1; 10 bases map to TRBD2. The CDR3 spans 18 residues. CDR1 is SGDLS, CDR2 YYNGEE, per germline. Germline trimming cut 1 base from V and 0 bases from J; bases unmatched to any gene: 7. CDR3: CASSVSAGGRFSYNEQFF. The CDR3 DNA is TGTGCCAGCAGCGTATCAGCGGGAGGGCGGTTCTCCTACAATGAGCAGTTCTTC.